This is a list of T cell receptor beta chains from one sample in a study of identical twins. MiXCR was run by TCRdb on the 5' RACE reads, yielding one entry per CDR3 protein. The sample records 1.5 million to 2 million distinct CDR3 sequences, more than 30% being singletons. The specimen sequenced was cord blood. These receptors were collected from a newborn girl in good health. Each CDR3 is given with its conserved first and last residue.

j_call v_call cdr3_aa
TRBJ2-5 TRBV5-1 CASSTGPTGGETQYF
TRBJ1-1 TRBV6-2/TRBV6-3 CASSLTPGKAFF
TRBJ2-3 TRBV28 CASSSRDLRGTQYF
TRBJ2-3 TRBV13 CASSNRGSTDTQYF
TRBJ1-2 TRBV11-2 CASSLVAPRTAYGYTF
TRBJ2-1 TRBV9 CASSVDGMRNEQFF
TRBJ1-2 TRBV28 CASSFYRGGYTF
TRBJ2-1 TRBV7-9 CASSSAWVMDVHEQFF
TRBJ1-2 TRBV19 CASTTKGRPLSGYTF
TRBJ2-1 TRBV9 CASSVFSGRALDEQFF
TRBJ2-4 TRBV29-1 CSVDDLYGNIQYF
TRBJ1-5 TRBV7-2 CASSFRRGFYSNQPQHF
TRBJ1-5 TRBV7-6 CASSLGGSNSNQPQHF
TRBJ2-1 TRBV7-2 CASSQRPALAALYNEQFF
TRBJ2-5 TRBV29-1 CSVGDCDPIGDGTQYF
TRBJ1-6 TRBV28 CASNTRGSPLHF
TRBJ1-2 TRBV19 CASSPGTRNYGYTF
TRBJ2-5 TRBV12-3/TRBV12-4 CASSFNPGRETQYF
TRBJ1-4 TRBV30 CAWSVHSEELFF
TRBJ2-5 TRBV28 CASRGLAGSQETQYF
TRBJ1-2 TRBV6-2/TRBV6-3 CASRRDNYYGYTF
TRBJ1-3 TRBV20-1 CSARFPGNTIYF